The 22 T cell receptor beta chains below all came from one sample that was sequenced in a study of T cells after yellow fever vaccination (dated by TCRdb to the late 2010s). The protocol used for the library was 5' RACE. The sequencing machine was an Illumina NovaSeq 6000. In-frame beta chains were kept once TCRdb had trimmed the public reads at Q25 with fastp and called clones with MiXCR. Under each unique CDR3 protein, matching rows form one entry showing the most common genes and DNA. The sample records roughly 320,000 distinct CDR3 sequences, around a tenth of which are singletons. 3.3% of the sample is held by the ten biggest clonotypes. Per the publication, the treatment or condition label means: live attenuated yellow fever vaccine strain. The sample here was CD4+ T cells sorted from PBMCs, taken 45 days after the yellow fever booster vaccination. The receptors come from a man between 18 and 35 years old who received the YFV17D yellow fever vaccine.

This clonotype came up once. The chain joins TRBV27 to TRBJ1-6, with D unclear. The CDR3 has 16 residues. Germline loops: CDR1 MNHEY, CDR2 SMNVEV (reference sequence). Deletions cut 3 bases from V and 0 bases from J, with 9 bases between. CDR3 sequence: CASSLGYSSYNSPLHF. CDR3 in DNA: TGTGCCAGCAGTTTGGGCTATTCCTCCTATAATTCACCCCTCCACTTT.

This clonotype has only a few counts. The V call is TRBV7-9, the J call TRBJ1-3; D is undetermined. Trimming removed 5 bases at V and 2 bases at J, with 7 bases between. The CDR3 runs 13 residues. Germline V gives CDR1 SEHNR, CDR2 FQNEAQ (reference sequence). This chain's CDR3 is CASSERPGNTIYF. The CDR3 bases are TGTGCCAGCAGCGAACGACCTGGAAACACCATATATTTT.

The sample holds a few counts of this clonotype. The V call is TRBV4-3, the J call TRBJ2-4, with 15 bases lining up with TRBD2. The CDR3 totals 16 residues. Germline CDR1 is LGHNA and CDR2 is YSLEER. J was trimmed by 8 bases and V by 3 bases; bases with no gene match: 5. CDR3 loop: CASSQGLAGGSDIQYF. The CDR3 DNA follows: TGCGCCAGCAGCCAGGGACTAGCGGGGGGCTCGGACATTCAGTACTTC.

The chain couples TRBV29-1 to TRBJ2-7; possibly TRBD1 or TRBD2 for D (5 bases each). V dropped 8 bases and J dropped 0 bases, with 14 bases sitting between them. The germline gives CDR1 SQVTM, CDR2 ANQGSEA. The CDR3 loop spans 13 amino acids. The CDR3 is CSTWDGNSYEQYF. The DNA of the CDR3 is TGCAGCACCTGGGACGGAAACTCCTACGAGCAGTACTTC.

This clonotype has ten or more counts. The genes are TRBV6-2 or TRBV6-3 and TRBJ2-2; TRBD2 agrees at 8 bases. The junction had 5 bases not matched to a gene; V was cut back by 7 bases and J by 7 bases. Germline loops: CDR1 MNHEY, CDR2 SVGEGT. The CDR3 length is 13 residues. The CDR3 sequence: CASKQRGNGELFF. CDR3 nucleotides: TGTGCCAGCAAACAGCGGGGGAACGGGGAGCTGTTTTTT.

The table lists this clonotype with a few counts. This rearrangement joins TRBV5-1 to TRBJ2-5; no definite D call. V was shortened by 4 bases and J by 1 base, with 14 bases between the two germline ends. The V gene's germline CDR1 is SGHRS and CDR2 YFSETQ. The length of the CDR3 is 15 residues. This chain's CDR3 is CASSMQEGRQETQYF. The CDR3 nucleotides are TGCGCCAGCAGCATGCAGGAAGGACGCCAAGAGACCCAGTACTTC.

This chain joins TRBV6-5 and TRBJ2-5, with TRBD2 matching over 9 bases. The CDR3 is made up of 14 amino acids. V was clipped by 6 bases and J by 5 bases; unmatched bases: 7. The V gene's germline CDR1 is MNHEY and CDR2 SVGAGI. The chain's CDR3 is CASRVLAGFETQYF. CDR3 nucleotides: TGTGCCAGCAGAGTCCTAGCGGGGTTCGAGACCCAGTACTTC.

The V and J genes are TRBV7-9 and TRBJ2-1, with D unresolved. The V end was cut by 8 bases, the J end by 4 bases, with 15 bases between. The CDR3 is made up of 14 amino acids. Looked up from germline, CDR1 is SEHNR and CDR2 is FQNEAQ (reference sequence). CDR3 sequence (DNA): TGTGCCAGCGTATTTGGCGGTTCTTACAATGAGCAGTTCTTC. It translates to CASVFGGSYNEQFF.

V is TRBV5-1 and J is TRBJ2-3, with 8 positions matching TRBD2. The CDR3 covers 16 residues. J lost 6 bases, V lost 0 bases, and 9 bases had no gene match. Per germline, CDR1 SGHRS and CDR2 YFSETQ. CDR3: CASSLASGGLVDTQYF. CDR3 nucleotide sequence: TGCGCCAGCAGCTTGGCCAGCGGGGGACTTGTGGATACGCAGTATTTT.

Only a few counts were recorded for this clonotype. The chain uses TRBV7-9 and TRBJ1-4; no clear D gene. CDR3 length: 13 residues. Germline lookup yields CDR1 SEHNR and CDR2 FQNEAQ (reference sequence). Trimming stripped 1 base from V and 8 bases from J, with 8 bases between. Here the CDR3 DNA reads TGTGCCAGCAGCTTAGAACAAGGGGAAAAACTGTTTTTT. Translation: CASSLEQGEKLFF.

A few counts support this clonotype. The CDR3 reads CASSLTSRGLIIGRGYTF. In nucleotides, the CDR3 is TGTGCCAGCAGTTTAACCTCCAGGGGGCTAATTATAGGCAGAGGCTACACCTTC. The V call is TRBV27, the J call TRBJ1-2; TRBD1 agrees at 8 bases. The CDR3 is 18 residues long. From germline, CDR1 is MNHEY and CDR2 SMNVEV (reference sequence). The trim removed 2 bases at V and 8 bases at J, leaving 19 bases unmatched.

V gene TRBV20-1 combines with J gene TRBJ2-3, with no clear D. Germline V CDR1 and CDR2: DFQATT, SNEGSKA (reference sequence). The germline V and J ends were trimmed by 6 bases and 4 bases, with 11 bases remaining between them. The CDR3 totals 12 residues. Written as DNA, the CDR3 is TGCAGTGCCGGTCCTCAGGCAGATACGCAGTATTTT. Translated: CSAGPQADTQYF.

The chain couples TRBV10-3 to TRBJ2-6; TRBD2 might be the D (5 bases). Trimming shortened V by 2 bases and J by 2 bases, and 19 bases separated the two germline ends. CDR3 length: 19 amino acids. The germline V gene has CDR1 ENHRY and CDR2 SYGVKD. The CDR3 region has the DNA TGTGCCATCAGTGAGACCAATCGGGGATCGGTAGCTGGGGCCAACGTCCTGACTTTC. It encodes CAISETNRGSVAGANVLTF.

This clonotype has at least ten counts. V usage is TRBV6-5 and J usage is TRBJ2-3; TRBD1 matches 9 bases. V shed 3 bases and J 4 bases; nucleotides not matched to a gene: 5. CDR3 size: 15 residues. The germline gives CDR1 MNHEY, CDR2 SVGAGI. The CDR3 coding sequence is TGTGCCAGCAGTTATCGGGGACAGGGCCCAGATACGCAGTATTTT. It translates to CASSYRGQGPDTQYF.

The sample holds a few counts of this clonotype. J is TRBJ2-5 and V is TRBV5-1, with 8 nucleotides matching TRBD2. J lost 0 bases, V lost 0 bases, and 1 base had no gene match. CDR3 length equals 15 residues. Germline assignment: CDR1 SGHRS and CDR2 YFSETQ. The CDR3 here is CASSLERGYQETQYF. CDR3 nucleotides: TGCGCCAGCAGCTTGGAGCGGGGGTACCAAGAGACCCAGTACTTC.

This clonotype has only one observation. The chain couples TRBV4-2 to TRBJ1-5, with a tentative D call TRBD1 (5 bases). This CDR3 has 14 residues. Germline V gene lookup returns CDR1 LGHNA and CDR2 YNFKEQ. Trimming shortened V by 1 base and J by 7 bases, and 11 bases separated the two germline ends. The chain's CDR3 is CASSQGGTEQPQHF. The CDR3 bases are TGTGCCAGCAGCCAAGGAGGGACCGAACAGCCCCAGCATTTT.

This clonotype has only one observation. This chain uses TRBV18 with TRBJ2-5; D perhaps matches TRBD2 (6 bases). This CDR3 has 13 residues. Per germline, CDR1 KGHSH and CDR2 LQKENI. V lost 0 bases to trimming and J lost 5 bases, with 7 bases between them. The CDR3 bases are TGTGCCAGCTCACCACCGGAGGGGGAGACCCAGTACTTC. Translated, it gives CASSPPEGETQYF.

DNA of the CDR3: TGCAGTGCTAGGAGACTAGCGGGGACTTCCACAGATACGCAGTATTTT. This encodes CSARRLAGTSTDTQYF. This chain joins TRBV20-1 and TRBJ2-3; 11 bases match TRBD2. V lost 3 bases to trimming and J lost 2 bases; unmatched junction nucleotides: 7. Germline CDR1 DFQATT, CDR2 SNEGSKA (reference sequence). The CDR3 is 16 amino acids.

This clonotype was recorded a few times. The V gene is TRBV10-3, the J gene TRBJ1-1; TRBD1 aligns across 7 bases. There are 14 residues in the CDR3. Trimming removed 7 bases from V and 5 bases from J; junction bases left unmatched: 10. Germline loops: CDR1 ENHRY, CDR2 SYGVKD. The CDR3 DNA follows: TGTGCCATCAATCCCACAGGGGATGGGACTGAAGCTTTCTTT. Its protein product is CAINPTGDGTEAFF.

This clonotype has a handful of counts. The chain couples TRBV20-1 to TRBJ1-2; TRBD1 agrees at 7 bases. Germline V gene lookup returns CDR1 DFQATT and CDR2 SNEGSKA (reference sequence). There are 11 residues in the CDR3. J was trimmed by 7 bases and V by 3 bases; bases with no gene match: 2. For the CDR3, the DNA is TGCAGTGCTAGGAGGGGGCCTGGCTACACCTTC. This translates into CSARRGPGYTF.

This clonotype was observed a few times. The CDR3 coding sequence is TGCGCCAGCAGCCAAGAACCCAATGAAAAACTGTTTTTT. This sequence encodes CASSQEPNEKLFF. The chain couples TRBV4-3 to TRBJ1-4; D gene ambiguous. Trimming pared 0 bases from V and 5 bases from J, leaving 4 bases between. The germline V gene encodes CDR1 LGHNA and CDR2 YSLEER. This CDR3 has 13 amino acids.

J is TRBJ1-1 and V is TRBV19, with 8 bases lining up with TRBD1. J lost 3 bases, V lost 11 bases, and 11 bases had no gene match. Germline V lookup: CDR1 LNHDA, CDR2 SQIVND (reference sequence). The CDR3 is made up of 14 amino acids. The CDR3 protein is CASKGDRPHTEAFF. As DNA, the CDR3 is TGTGCCTCTAAGGGGGACAGGCCGCACACTGAAGCTTTCTTT.